A single sample gave rise to the 5 T cell receptor beta chains below, sequenced in a study of T cell repertoires in cytomegalovirus infection. TCRdb reprocessed the reads via MiXCR and lists one record per CDR3 protein. The sample lists some 400,000 distinct CDR3 sequences; 15% to 20% were seen once. The sequencing sample was made of PBMCs. The receptor source for this set is a human donor in good health (CMV status not recorded). Some clones in this sample may be carry-over from other donors' samples.

This clonotype has more than one count but fewer than ten. This chain connects TRBV19 to TRBJ1-5; 9 bases fit TRBD1. Germline V gene sequence: CDR1 LNHDA, CDR2 SQIVND (reference sequence). This CDR3 is 14 amino acids long. Trimming took 7 bases from V and 5 from J; bases not matched to a gene: 6. CDR3 sequence: CASTTDRGHQPQHF. Here the CDR3 DNA reads TGTGCCAGTACCACGGACAGGGGCCATCAGCCCCAGCATTTT.

The chain is built from TRBV14 and TRBJ2-2, with D hard to call. Trimming pared 3 bases from V and 2 bases from J, leaving 4 bases between. The germline V gene has CDR1 SGHDN and CDR2 FVKESK. The CDR3 is 13 amino acids. The CDR3 here is CASSHFNTGELFF. The CDR3 region has the DNA TGTGCCAGCAGCCACTTCAACACCGGGGAGCTGTTTTTT.

This clonotype was observed a few times. The rearrangement uses TRBV6-6 and TRBJ2-1, with D maybe TRBD1 (6 bases). The CDR3 is made up of 16 amino acids. Germline V CDR1 and CDR2: MNHNY, SVGAGI (reference sequence). V was trimmed by 5 bases and J by 0 bases, leaving 14 bases between them. CDR3 region: CASSIPRGSSYNEQFF. In DNA form, the CDR3 reads TGTGCCAGCAGTATACCAAGGGGGAGCTCCTACAATGAGCAGTTCTTC.

This clonotype has a count of ten or more. The chain employs TRBV7-7 and TRBJ2-7, with D unresolved. CDR1 and CDR2 from the germline V gene are SSHAT and FNYEAQ (reference sequence). The V and J ends lost 0 bases and 6 bases respectively, with 9 bases between them. The CDR3 covers 13 residues. The CDR3 nucleotides are TGTGCCAGCAGCTTAGCGGTGGGATCCGAGCAGTACTTC. It yields the protein CASSLAVGSEQYF.

Only a few counts were recorded for this clonotype. V gene TRBV18 combines with J gene TRBJ1-2; TRBD1 is a possible D gene (5 bases). Germline loops: CDR1 KGHSH, CDR2 LQKENI. V lost 2 bases, J lost 7 bases, and 14 bases lay in between. The CDR3 extends over 14 amino acids. The CDR3 here is CASSPGTGKIGYTF. For the CDR3, the DNA is TGTGCCAGCTCACCAGGCACAGGAAAAATTGGCTACACCTTC.